This T cell receptor beta chain was captured by sequencing in a study of high-grade serous ovarian cancer treatment subgroups. At the level of the study: Mean per sample: about 14,000 reads, just under 7,500 unique TCR beta rearrangements. Study-wide points: Repertoire similarity ranged roughly 0.11 to 0.8 between tumors of one patient. TCR clonal relatedness correlated positively with neoantigen level. Without spatial data, bulk sequencing limits insight into HGSC tumor diversity.

Repertoires were generated with immunoSEQ multiplex PCR, while TCRdb's copy carries only in-frame clones and drops some. The sample lists approximately 5,700 clones, 75% to 85% seen once, with roughly 6.7% in the top ten. Germline assignment: CDR1 KGHSH and CDR2 LQKENI. The CDR3 covers 15 residues. Trimming removed 2 bases from V and 4 bases from J, with 13 bases in between. Tumor tissue was taken before any definitive surgery or chemotherapy was given. Of note for this clone: As yet, its antigen is unknown.

What was sequenced was tumor tissue. The V call is TRBV18, the J call TRBJ2-3; D unresolved. This sequence originates from a human donor with high-grade serous ovarian cancer. The CDR3 region is CASSPGPRTADTQYF. In DNA form, the CDR3 reads TGTGCCAGCTCACCAGGACCCCGCACAGCAGATACGCAGTATTTT.